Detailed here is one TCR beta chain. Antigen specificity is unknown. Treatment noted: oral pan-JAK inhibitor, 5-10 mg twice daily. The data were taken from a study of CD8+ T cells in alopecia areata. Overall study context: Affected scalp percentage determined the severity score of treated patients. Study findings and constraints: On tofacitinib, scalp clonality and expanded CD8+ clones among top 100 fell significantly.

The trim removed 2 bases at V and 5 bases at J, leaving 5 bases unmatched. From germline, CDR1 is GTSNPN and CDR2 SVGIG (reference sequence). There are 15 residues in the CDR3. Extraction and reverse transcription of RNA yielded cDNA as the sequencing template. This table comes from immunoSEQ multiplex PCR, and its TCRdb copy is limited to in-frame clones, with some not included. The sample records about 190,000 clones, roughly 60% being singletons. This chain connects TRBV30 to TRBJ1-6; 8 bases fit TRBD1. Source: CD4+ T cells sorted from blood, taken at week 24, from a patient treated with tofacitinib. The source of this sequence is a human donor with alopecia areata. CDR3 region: CAWSRQGRDNSPLHF. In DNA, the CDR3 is TGTGCCTGGAGTCGACAGGGGAGAGATAATTCACCCCTCCACTTT.